This T cell receptor (beta chain) was profiled in a study of response to subunit inactivated influenza vaccine. Broader study findings: Authors suggested seasonal influenza vaccinations each recruit few new T cells.

This clonotype was seen ten or more times. Antigen unknown. TCRdb called the RT-PCR reads again in MiXCR, with one record for every CDR3 protein. The data show around 530,000 distinct CDR3 sequences, 12% seen once. The germline CDR1 and CDR2 sequences are SGHTA and FQGNSA. The CDR3 is 17 residues long. Trimming pared 1 base from V and 6 bases from J, leaving 18 bases between. The chain links TRBV7-2 to TRBJ2-2; tentatively, D is TRBD2 (6 bases). The TCR originated in a man in his fifties or sixties who received an inactivated influenza vaccine. The sequences come from PBMCs from blood, collected on the day of vaccination. CDR3 amino acids: CASSLGSGRDFSGELFF. The DNA of the CDR3 is TGTGCCAGCAGCTTAGGATCAGGCAGGGACTTTTCCGGGGAGCTGTTTTTT.